The 31 T cell receptor beta chains presented below share a single source sample, sequenced in a study of blood T cell repertoires in COVID-19. Profiling relied on immunoSEQ multiplex PCR, and the TCRdb table lists in-frame clones only, not all of them. The sample carries 200,000 or so clones, around 92% recorded once. Sequenced: PBMCs or T cells enriched from blood (not recorded which). The receptors stem from a young woman who had recovered from COVID-19.

The V call is TRBV7-2, the J call TRBJ1-6, with 7 bases fitting TRBD1. Per the germline V gene, CDR1 is SGHTA and CDR2 is FQGNSA. V lost 4 bases, J lost 10 bases, and 10 bases stayed unmatched. The length of the CDR3 is 15 residues. The CDR3: CASSYPQGSGSPLHF. The DNA for the CDR3 is TGTGCCAGCAGCTACCCACAGGGGTCCGGCTCACCCCTCCACTTT. The whole variable domain, filled in from reference TRBV7-2 and TRBJ1-6, reads GAGVSQSPSNKVTEKGKDVELRCDPISGHTALYWYRQSLGQGLEFLIYFQGNSAPDKSGLPSDRFSAERTGGSVSTLTIQRTQQEDSAVYLCASSYPQGSGSPLHFGNGTRLTVT.

The chain joins TRBV5-1 to TRBJ2-3; TRBD1 matches at 7 bases. V lost 7 bases to trimming and J lost 6 bases; unmatched junction nucleotides: 14. The CDR3 loop spans 15 amino acids. Germline CDR1 is SGHRS and CDR2 is YFSETQ. CDR3 in DNA: TGCGCCAGCGGTGGGGTTAGGGGGCCCACCGATACGCAGTATTTT. It encodes CASGGVRGPTDTQYF.

This rearrangement joins TRBV3-1 (or the pseudogene TRBV3-2) to TRBJ1-5; unclear D gene. V lost 4 bases, J lost 6 bases, and 22 bases lay in between. This CDR3 has 17 residues. Germline V gene sequence: CDR1 LGHDT, CDR2 YNNKEL (reference sequence). The CDR3: CASSLNPGRVDGQPQHF. CDR3 nucleotides: TGTGCCAGCAGCCTAAATCCCGGGAGGGTCGACGGTCAGCCCCAGCATTTT.

The chain recombines TRBV9 with TRBJ2-3; no clear D gene. V lost 0 bases and J 6 bases, leaving 8 bases between the germline ends. In germline, CDR1 is SGDLS, CDR2 YYNGEE. This CDR3 is built from 13 residues. The CDR3 sequence is CASSVEWADTQYF. The CDR3 nucleotides read TGTGCCAGCAGCGTAGAATGGGCGGATACGCAGTATTTT.

The chain links TRBV7-9 to TRBJ2-7, with 9 bases identical to TRBD1. Unmatched junction bases numbered 7, after V lost 5 bases and J lost 5 bases. The CDR3 covers 14 residues. CDR1 SEHNR and CDR2 FQNEAQ come from the germline V gene (reference sequence). The chain's CDR3 is CASSPWTGANEQYF. As DNA, the CDR3 is TGTGCCAGCAGCCCGTGGACAGGGGCAAACGAGCAGTACTTC.

The DNA of the CDR3 is TGTGCCAGCAGCTTACAGGCTGATCAGCCCCAGCATTTT. Its protein product is CASSLQADQPQHF. The rearrangement joins TRBV7-3 to TRBJ1-5; D not resolved. The V end lost 2 bases, the J end lost 5 bases, and 7 bases lay between the germline ends. Germline CDR1 SGHTA, CDR2 FQGTGA. The CDR3 is 13 amino acids.

The chain carries TRBV19 and TRBJ2-1; TRBD2 aligns across 8 bases. The CDR3 loop spans 16 amino acids. Germline V CDR1 and CDR2: LNHDA, SQIVND (reference sequence). Trimming removed 1 base from V and 4 bases from J; junction bases left unmatched: 6. The CDR3 DNA is TGTGCCAGTAGTATAGGCGGTAGCGGGGTTTACAATGAGCAGTTCTTC. Translated: CASSIGGSGVYNEQFF.

The V call is TRBV5-1, the J call TRBJ1-1; a possible D gene is TRBD1 (5 bases). V gave up 4 bases and J gave up 7 bases, with 23 bases separating them. The CDR3 runs to 16 residues. The germline V gene has CDR1 SGHRS and CDR2 YFSETQ. The CDR3 region is CASSGQGTTAYGEAFF. The DNA of the CDR3 is TGCGCCAGCAGCGGTCAGGGCACAACTGCCTACGGTGAAGCTTTCTTT.

This clone has a single count. Relative to the germline gene, one junction end is altered; a read error may explain this. The chain links TRBV14 to TRBJ2-5; TRBD2 aligns across 14 bases. CDR3 length equals 16 residues. Germline loops: CDR1 SGHDN, CDR2 FVKESK. CDR3 bases: TGTGCCAGCAGCGCCGGACTAGCGGGGGGCCAGTCGGTGCAGGACTTC. This gives the protein CASSAGLAGGQSVQDF.

This chain links TRBV14 with TRBJ2-7; D is perhaps TRBD1 (6 bases). The germline CDR1 and CDR2 sequences are SGHDN and FVKESK. This CDR3 contains 15 residues. V dropped 4 bases and J dropped 2 bases, with 15 bases sitting between them. This CDR3 reads CASSPRGTPAYEQYF. CDR3 nucleotides: TGTGCCAGCAGCCCTAGGGGGACGCCCGCCTACGAGCAGTACTTC.

This clone was seen only a few times. This chain links TRBV6-5 with TRBJ1-1, with 8 bases that match TRBD1. The CDR3 is 12 residues long. The V segment lost 8 bases and the J segment 5 bases; nucleotides outside the gene matches: 4. CDR1 and CDR2 (germline): MNHEY, SVGAGI. The CDR3 region has the DNA TGTGCCAGCCTAACAGGGGGTACTGAAGCTTTCTTT. It is translated as CASLTGGTEAFF.

The chain has TRBV5-1 and TRBJ2-1; 10 positions agree with TRBD1. CDR1 is SGHRS and CDR2 is YFSETQ in the germline V gene. The CDR3 extends over 16 amino acids. The trim removed 4 bases at V and 5 bases at J, leaving 9 bases unmatched. The CDR3 region is CASSKRPGQGNNEQFF. The CDR3 DNA sequence: TGCGCCAGCAGCAAACGTCCGGGACAGGGGAACAATGAGCAGTTCTTC.

In this sample, this clone turned up a few times. V and J are TRBV9 and TRBJ2-2, with 8 bases lining up with TRBD2. Germline V gene data show CDR1 as SGDLS and CDR2 as YYNGEE. CDR3 size: 17 residues. The ends lost 0 bases at V and 2 bases at J; junction bases unmatched: 6. CDR3 amino acids: CASSVAAGGKNTGELFF. As DNA, the CDR3 is TGTGCCAGCAGCGTAGCGGCGGGGGGCAAAAACACCGGGGAGCTGTTTTTT.

J is TRBJ2-7 and V is TRBV6-6; D gene uncertain. Germline CDR1 reads MNHNY; CDR2 reads SVGAGI (reference sequence). Deletions cut 1 base from V and 5 bases from J, with 6 bases between. The length of the CDR3 is 12 residues. The CDR3 coding sequence is TGTGCCAGCAGTTACTTAAACAACGAGCAGTACTTC. It is translated as CASSYLNNEQYF.

The chain uses TRBV28 and TRBJ1-3; no reliable D call. The V end was cut by 5 bases, the J end by 0 bases, with 11 bases between. This CDR3 comprises 15 residues. Germline V gives CDR1 MDHEN, CDR2 SYDVKM. The CDR3 nucleotides are TGTGCCAGCAGTACATTGAAAGACTCTGGAAACACCATATATTTT. Translated, it gives CASSTLKDSGNTIYF.

This chain connects TRBV9 to TRBJ1-1, with no clear D. The CDR3 consists of 15 residues. Between the trimmed V and J ends, which lost 0 bases and 1 base, there was a span of 10 bases. Germline assignment: CDR1 SGDLS and CDR2 YYNGEE. The CDR3 nucleotides are TGTGCCAGCAGCGTAGTCGGACGGGGGAACACTGAAGCTTTCTTT. Translation: CASSVVGRGNTEAFF.

This chain uses TRBV30 with TRBJ1-1; no clear D gene. Germline CDR1 GTSNPN, CDR2 SVGIG (reference sequence). V was shortened by 2 bases and J by 1 base, with 8 bases between the two germline ends. This CDR3 has 13 amino acids. The CDR3 spells CAWSPNGNTEAFF. CDR3 nucleotide sequence: TGTGCCTGGAGTCCCAACGGGAACACTGAAGCTTTCTTT.

The chain carries TRBV3-1 (or the pseudogene TRBV3-2) and TRBJ2-3, with 8 bases lining up with TRBD2. Germline CDR1 LGHDT, CDR2 YNNKEL (reference sequence). V shed 0 bases and J 4 bases; nucleotides not matched to a gene: 6. The CDR3 length is 16 residues. In nucleotides, the CDR3 is TGTGCCAGCAGCCAAGATCGGGGGGGGGCCGCAGATACGCAGTATTTT. It translates to CASSQDRGGAADTQYF.

The chain joins TRBV7-2 to TRBJ2-1, with no clear D. V was shortened by 3 bases and J by 0 bases, with 9 bases between the two germline ends. The CDR3 has 15 residues. Per germline, CDR1 SGHTA and CDR2 FQGNSA. The CDR3 nucleotides read TGTGCCAGCAGCTTGCCACAAGTCTCCTACAATGAGCAGTTCTTC. This translates into CASSLPQVSYNEQFF.

This chain links TRBV19 with TRBJ1-5, with D perhaps TRBD1 (6 bases). CDR1 and CDR2 (germline): LNHDA, SQIVND (reference sequence). V shed 7 bases and J shed 0 bases, with 19 bases lying between them. The CDR3 has 17 residues. This CDR3 reads CASNNRGGPYSNQPQHF. In nucleotides, the CDR3 is TGTGCCAGTAATAATCGGGGGGGCCCATATAGCAATCAGCCCCAGCATTTT.

This sequence joins TRBV7-3 and TRBJ2-7, with TRBD2 matching over 11 bases. Germline trimming cut 7 bases from V and 1 base from J; bases unmatched to any gene: 18. Germline CDR1 reads SGHTA; CDR2 reads FQGTGA. This CDR3 region has 19 residues. Written as DNA, the CDR3 is TGTGCCAGCAAATTGGGGCTAGCGGGGGGTCCACGATATTCCTACGAGCAGTACTTC. Translated, it gives CASKLGLAGGPRYSYEQYF.

The genes are TRBV14 and TRBJ1-3; D gene unclear. CDR1 is SGHDN, CDR2 FVKESK, per germline. This CDR3 spans 12 amino acids. The V and J ends lost 4 bases and 8 bases respectively, with 9 bases between them. In DNA, the CDR3 is TGTGCCAGCAGCCCCGGTGGGCACACCATATATTTT. Its protein is CASSPGGHTIYF.

The rearrangement uses TRBV29-1 and TRBJ2-1, with 7 nucleotides matching TRBD1. CDR3 length: 16 residues. V shed 6 bases, J shed 2 bases, and the junction held 13 bases outside the gene matches. The germline V gene has CDR1 SQVTM and CDR2 ANQGSEA. CDR3 in DNA: TGCAGCGTGGCCGGACAGGCCACTTCCCCCTACAATGAGCAGTTCTTC. This codes for CSVAGQATSPYNEQFF.

The chain combines TRBV2 with TRBJ1-5, with 10 bases lining up with TRBD1. Germline-derived CDR1 and CDR2 are SNHLY and FYNNEI. The CDR3 runs 15 residues. V gave up 6 bases and J gave up 6 bases; unmatched junction bases: 8. CDR3 protein: CASRPDRGQSQPQHF. CDR3 in DNA: TGTGCCAGCAGACCCGACAGGGGGCAAAGTCAGCCCCAGCATTTT.

This chain connects TRBV7-9 to TRBJ2-7, with 7 positions matching TRBD2. The germline gives CDR1 SEHNR, CDR2 FQNEAQ (reference sequence). V was pared by 4 bases and J by 7 bases, with 13 bases of the junction left unmatched. The CDR3 has 15 residues. DNA for the CDR3: TGTGCCAGCAGCTCACGGGTAGACGGGGGGTCTGAGCAGTACTTC. This sequence encodes CASSSRVDGGSEQYF.

The chain links TRBV5-1 to TRBJ1-2; D perhaps matches TRBD1 (5 bases). With 0 bases removed from V and 3 bases from J, the gap between germline ends came to 9 bases. The germline CDR1 and CDR2 sequences are SGHRS and YFSETQ. The CDR3 runs 14 residues. CDR3 sequence reads: CASSLAKGHYGYTF. The CDR3, as DNA: TGCGCCAGCAGCTTGGCCAAGGGGCACTATGGCTACACCTTC.

CDR3 DNA sequence: TGTGCCAGCAGCCCGGACAGGGCGAACACCGGGGAGCTGTTTTTT. Amino acid sequence: CASSPDRANTGELFF. The chain has TRBV4-2 and TRBJ2-2; 8 bases match TRBD1. This CDR3 is built from 15 residues. CDR1 is LGHNA and CDR2 is YNFKEQ in the germline V gene. Trimming at V came to 4 bases and at J to 0 bases, leaving 1 base not matched to a gene.

CDR3: CATGDSPYYGYTF. Written as DNA, the CDR3 is TGTGCCACCGGGGACAGTCCTTACTATGGCTACACCTTC. The chain uses TRBV10-3 and TRBJ1-2; TRBD1 matches 7 bases. The CDR3 is made up of 13 amino acids. Germline trimming cut 10 bases from V and 3 bases from J; bases unmatched to any gene: 8. Germline CDR1 ENHRY, CDR2 SYGVKD.

J is TRBJ1-2 and V is TRBV6-5; 7 bases match TRBD1. The CDR3 contains 13 residues. Germline CDR1 MNHEY, CDR2 SVGAGI. V lost 6 bases to trimming and J lost 2 bases; unmatched junction nucleotides: 3. As DNA, the CDR3 is TGTGCCAGCAGCCAACAGGGGAACTATGGCTACACCTTC. This sequence encodes CASSQQGNYGYTF.

The chain recombines TRBV19 with TRBJ1-3, with 10 bases fitting TRBD1. This CDR3 has 23 amino acids. Germline lookup yields CDR1 LNHDA and CDR2 SQIVND (reference sequence). V was pared by 3 bases and J by 2 bases, with 25 bases of the junction left unmatched. The CDR3, as DNA: TGTGCCAGTAGTATTCGTCGACAGGGGGCGAAAGGTGAAACACGGTTCCCTGGAAACACCATATATTTT. This translates into CASSIRRQGAKGETRFPGNTIYF.

J is TRBJ1-1 and V is TRBV10-2, with 7 positions matching TRBD1. The CDR3 runs to 15 residues. Germline V gene sequence: CDR1 WSHSY, CDR2 SAAADI. V was clipped by 5 bases and J by 8 bases; unmatched bases: 14. In nucleotides, the CDR3 is TGCGCCAGCAGTACCGCGGGAGGGGGCGCAGGAGAAGCTTTCTTT. It encodes CASSTAGGGAGEAFF.